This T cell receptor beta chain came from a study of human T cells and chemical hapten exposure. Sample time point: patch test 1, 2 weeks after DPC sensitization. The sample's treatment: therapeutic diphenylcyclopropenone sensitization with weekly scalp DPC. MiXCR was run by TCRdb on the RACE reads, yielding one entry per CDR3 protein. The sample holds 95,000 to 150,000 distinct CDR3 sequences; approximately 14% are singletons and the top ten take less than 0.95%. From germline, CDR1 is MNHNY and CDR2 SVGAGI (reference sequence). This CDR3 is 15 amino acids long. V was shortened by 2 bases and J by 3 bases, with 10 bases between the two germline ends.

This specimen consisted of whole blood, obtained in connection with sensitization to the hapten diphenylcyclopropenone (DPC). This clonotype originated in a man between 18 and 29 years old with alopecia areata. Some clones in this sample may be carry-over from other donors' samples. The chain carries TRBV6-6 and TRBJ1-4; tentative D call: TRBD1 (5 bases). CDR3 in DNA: TGTGCCAGCAGTTACGTGGGGCCGGCTAATGAAAAACTGTTTTTT. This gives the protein CASSYVGPANEKLFF.